The sequence of this T cell receptor (beta chain) was determined in a study of shared clonotypes between healthy human individuals. This CDR3 comprises 15 residues. Trimming left V 3 bases short and J 0 bases short, with 12 bases between. From germline, CDR1 is SEHNR and CDR2 FQNEAQ (reference sequence). Ten immunoSEQ deep assay plates were used by the authors to sequence unsorted PBMC DNA. The assay was immunoSEQ multiplex PCR, and TCRdb's table has in-frame clones only and misses some. The table has fewer than 550,000 clones, about 80% seen once; the top ten hold roughly an eighth. The chain is built from TRBV7-9 and TRBJ2-7; D gene unclear. Sequenced material: PBMCs. The source of this sequence is a woman aged 40 to 50 in good health. Some clones in this sample may be carry-over from other donors' samples. For the CDR3, the DNA is TGTGCCAGCAGCTTCGGTGGCACACTCTCCTACGAGCAGTACTTC. Translated, it gives CASSFGGTLSYEQYF. The complete variable domain, with remaining parts taken from reference TRBV7-9 and TRBJ2-7, reads DTGVSQNPRHKITKRGQNVTFRCDPISEHNRLYWYRQTLGQGPEFLTYFQNEAQLEKSRLLSDRFSAERPKGSFSTLEIQRTEQGDSAMYLCASSFGGTLSYEQYFGPGTRLTVT.